This T cell receptor (beta chain) emerged from a study of shared clonotypes between healthy human individuals. Study as a whole: Used for every donor were three CD4 naive, three CD4 memory, two CD8 naive and one CD8 memory plate.

The study's findings and limits: Generally, naive subsets came out with larger estimated richness than memory subsets. It was expected that sequencing depth would affect clonotype sharing among donors. Clonotypes which were not shared had lower generation probabilities than clonotypes that all four donors shared.

On this clone: The antigen is not known.

Positive CCR7 selection of CD45RO-negative cells yielded the naive CD8 cells, and terminally differentiated effector memory CD45RA+ cells were excluded. Generated by immunoSEQ multiplex PCR, the TCRdb table keeps only in-frame clones and is missing some. The table includes 800,000 to 950,000 clones, about 96% detected once. The length of the CDR3 is 14 residues. Trimming removed 1 base at V and 2 bases at J, with 9 bases between. Germline lookup yields CDR1 SEHNR and CDR2 FQNEAQ (reference sequence). The chain carries TRBV7-9 and TRBJ2-7, with TRBD1 as a possible D gene (6 bases). This TCR derives from a man aged 25-45 years in good health. The sequenced sample was naive CD8+ T cells sorted from blood. The CDR3 DNA reads TGTGCCAGCAGCTTAGGGGGACAACCCTACGAGCAGTACTTC. Its translation is CASSLGGQPYEQYF.